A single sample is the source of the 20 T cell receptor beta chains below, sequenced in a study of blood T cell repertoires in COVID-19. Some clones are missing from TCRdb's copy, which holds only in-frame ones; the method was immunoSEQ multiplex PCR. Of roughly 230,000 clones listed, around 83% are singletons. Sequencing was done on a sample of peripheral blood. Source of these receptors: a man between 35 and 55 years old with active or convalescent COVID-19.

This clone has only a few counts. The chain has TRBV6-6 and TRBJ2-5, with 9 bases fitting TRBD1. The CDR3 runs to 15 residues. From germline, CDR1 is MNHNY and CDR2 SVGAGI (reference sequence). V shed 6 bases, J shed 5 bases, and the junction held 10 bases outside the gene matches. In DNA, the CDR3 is TGTGCCAGCAGGGGCGGACAGGGGACATGGGAGACCCAGTACTTC. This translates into CASRGGQGTWETQYF.

The CDR3 loop is CASSSPTGGERAFF. CDR3 bases: TGTGCCAGCAGTTCGCCGACAGGGGGTGAGAGGGCTTTCTTT. This rearrangement joins TRBV5-4 to TRBJ1-1; 9 bases match TRBD1. The CDR3 has 14 residues. CDR1 SGHNT and CDR2 YYREEE come from the germline V gene (reference sequence). V was pared by 5 bases and J by 11 bases, with 13 bases of the junction left unmatched.

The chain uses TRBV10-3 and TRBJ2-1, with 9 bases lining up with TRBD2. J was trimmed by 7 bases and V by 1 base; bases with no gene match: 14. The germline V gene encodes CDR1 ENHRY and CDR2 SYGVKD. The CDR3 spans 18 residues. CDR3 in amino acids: CAISEYLHGGSGRNEQFF. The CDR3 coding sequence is TGTGCCATCAGTGAGTATCTCCATGGAGGTAGCGGGAGAAATGAGCAGTTCTTC.

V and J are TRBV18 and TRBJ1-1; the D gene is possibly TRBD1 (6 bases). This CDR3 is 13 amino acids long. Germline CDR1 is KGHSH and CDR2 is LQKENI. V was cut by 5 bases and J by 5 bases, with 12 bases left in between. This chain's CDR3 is CASSEDRITEAFF. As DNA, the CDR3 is TGTGCCAGCTCAGAAGACAGGATAACTGAAGCTTTCTTT.

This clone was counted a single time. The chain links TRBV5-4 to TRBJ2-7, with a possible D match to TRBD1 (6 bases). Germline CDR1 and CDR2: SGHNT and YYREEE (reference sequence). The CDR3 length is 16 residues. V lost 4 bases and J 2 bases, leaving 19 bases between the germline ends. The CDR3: CASSDPQGISPYEQYF. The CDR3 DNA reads TGTGCCAGCAGCGACCCGCAGGGGATAAGTCCCTACGAGCAGTACTTC.

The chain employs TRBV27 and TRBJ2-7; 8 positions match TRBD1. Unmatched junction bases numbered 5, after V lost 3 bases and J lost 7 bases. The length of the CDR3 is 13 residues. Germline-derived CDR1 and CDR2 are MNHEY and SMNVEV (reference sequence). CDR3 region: CASSFGTGGEQYF. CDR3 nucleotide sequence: TGTGCCAGCAGTTTCGGGACAGGCGGTGAGCAGTACTTC.

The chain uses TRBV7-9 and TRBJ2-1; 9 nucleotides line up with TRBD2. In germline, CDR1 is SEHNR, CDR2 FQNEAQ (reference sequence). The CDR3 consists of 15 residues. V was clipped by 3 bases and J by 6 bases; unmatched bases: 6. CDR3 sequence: CASSFEGLAGNEQFF. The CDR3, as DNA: TGTGCCAGCAGCTTCGAGGGACTAGCAGGCAATGAGCAGTTCTTC.

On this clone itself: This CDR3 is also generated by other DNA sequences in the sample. The CDR3 nucleotides read TGTGCCAGCAGCTTAAATCTAGCGGGAGGGCCCCATTACGAGCAGTACTTC. As protein: CASSLNLAGGPHYEQYF. V gene TRBV13 combines with J gene TRBJ2-7; 12 bases line up with TRBD2. CDR1 and CDR2 from the germline V gene are PRHDT and FYEKMQ (reference sequence). V shed 2 bases and J 4 bases; nucleotides not matched to a gene: 9. This CDR3 has 17 amino acids.

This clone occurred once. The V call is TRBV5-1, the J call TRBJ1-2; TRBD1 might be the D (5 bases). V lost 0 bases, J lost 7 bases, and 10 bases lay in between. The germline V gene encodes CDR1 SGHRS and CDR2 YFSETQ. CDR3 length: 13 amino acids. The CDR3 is CASSLDGAGGYTF. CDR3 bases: TGCGCCAGCAGCTTGGATGGGGCAGGTGGCTACACCTTC.

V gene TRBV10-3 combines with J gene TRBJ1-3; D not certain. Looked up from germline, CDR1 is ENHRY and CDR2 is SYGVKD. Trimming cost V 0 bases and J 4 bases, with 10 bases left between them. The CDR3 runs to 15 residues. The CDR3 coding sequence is TGTGCCATCAGTGAGTCGGGAGGTGCAGGAAACACCATATATTTT. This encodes CAISESGGAGNTIYF.

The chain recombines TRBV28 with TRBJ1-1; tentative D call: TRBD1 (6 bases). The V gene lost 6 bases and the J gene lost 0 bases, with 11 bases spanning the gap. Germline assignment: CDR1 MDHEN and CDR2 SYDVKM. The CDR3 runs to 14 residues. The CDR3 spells CASSAGQMNTEAFF. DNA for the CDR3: TGTGCCAGCAGCGCCGGACAGATGAACACTGAAGCTTTCTTT.

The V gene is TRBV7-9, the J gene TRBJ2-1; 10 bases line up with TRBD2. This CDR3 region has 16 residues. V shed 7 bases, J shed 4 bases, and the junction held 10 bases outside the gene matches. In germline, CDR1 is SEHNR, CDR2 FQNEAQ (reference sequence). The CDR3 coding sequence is TGTGCCAGCAACCAGTTTGGACTAGCGGAGTACAATGAGCAGTTCTTC. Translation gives CASNQFGLAEYNEQFF.

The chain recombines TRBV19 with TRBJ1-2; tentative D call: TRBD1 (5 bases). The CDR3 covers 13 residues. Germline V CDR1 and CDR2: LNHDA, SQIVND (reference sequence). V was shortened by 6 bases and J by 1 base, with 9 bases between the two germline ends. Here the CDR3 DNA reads TGTGCCAGTAGGACAGAAGATAACTATGGCTACACCTTC. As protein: CASRTEDNYGYTF.

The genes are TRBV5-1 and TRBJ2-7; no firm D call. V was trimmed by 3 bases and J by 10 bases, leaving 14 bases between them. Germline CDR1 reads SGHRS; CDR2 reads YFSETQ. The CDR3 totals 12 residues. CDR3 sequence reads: CASSSGSNFQYF. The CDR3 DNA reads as TGCGCCAGCAGCTCCGGGTCCAATTTTCAGTACTTC.

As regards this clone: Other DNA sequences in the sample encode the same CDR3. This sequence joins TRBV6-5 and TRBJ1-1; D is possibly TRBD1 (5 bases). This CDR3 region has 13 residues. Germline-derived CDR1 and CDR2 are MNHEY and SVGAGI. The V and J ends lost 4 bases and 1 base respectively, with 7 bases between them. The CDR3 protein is CASSSTANTEAFF. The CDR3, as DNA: TGTGCCAGCAGTTCGACAGCGAACACTGAAGCTTTCTTT.

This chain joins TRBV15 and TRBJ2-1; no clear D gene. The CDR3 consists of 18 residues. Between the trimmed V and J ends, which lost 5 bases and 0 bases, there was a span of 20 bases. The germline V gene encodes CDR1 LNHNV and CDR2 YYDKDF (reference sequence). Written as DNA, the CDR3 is TGTGCCACCAGCTCCCTATTAGAAGCGTGGAGCTCCTACAATGAGCAGTTCTTC. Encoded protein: CATSSLLEAWSSYNEQFF.

The CDR3 coding sequence is TGTGCCAGCGGCCGGGACAGCTACAATGAGCAGTTCTTC. Protein product: CASGRDSYNEQFF. The gene calls are TRBV12-3 or TRBV12-4 and TRBJ2-1, with 7 bases aligning to TRBD1. The CDR3 is 13 residues long. Trimming cost V 8 bases and J 3 bases; bases outside gene matches: 4.

For the CDR3, the DNA is TGTGCCAGCCAACCAGCGGGGGGTTATGAGCAGTACTTC. It codes for CASQPAGGYEQYF. The rearrangement joins TRBV6-6 to TRBJ2-7; 9 bases are shared with TRBD2. J gave up 7 bases and V 8 bases, and 9 bases lay outside the gene matches. The CDR3 sequence is 13 residues long. Germline V lookup: CDR1 MNHNY, CDR2 SVGAGI (reference sequence).

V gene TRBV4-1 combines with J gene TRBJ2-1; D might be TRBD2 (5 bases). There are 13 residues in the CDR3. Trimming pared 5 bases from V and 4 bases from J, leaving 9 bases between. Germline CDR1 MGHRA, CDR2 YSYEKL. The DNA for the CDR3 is TGCGCCAGCAGCGGAGGACCTTACAATGAGCAGTTCTTC. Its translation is CASSGGPYNEQFF.

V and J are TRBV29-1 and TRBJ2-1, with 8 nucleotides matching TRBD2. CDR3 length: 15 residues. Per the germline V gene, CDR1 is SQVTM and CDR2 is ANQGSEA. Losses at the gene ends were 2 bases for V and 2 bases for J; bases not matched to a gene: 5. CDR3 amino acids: CSVEIGGGPYNEQFF. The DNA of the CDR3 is TGCAGCGTTGAAATAGGCGGGGGGCCCTACAATGAGCAGTTCTTC.